This TCR beta chain appears in the sequencing data of a study of T cell responses to AZD1222 COVID-19 vaccine. Points on this clone: What it binds is unknown.

The germline V gene encodes CDR1 KGHSH and CDR2 LQKENI. The CDR3 length is 16 residues. The germline V and J ends were trimmed by 3 bases and 8 bases, with 20 bases remaining between them. Study conclusions and caveats: The CD4 TCRs associated with vaccination extended across spike and predominated at 160-218 and 743-854.

Libraries were prepared by immunoSEQ multiplex PCR; TCRdb keeps only in-frame clonotypes and omits some of them. The table lists roughly 150,000 clones, about 88% of them singletons, with about 5% in the top ten. The source was peripheral blood, collected on day 0 of AZD1222 vaccination. The clonotype originates from an adult in good health. V gene TRBV18 combines with J gene TRBJ2-1, with a tentative D call TRBD2 (5 bases). CDR3 loop: CASSPSGLPRGYEQFF. The CDR3 DNA follows: TGTGCCAGCTCACCTTCGGGCCTACCGCGAGGGTATGAGCAGTTCTTC. Based on the CDR3 plus reference TRBV18 and TRBJ2-1, the full variable domain is NAGVMQNPRHLVRRRGQEARLRCSPMKGHSHVYWYRQLPEEGLKFMVYLQKENIIDESGMPKERFSAEFPKEGPSILRIQQVVRGDSAAYFCASSPSGLPRGYEQFFGPGTRLTVL.